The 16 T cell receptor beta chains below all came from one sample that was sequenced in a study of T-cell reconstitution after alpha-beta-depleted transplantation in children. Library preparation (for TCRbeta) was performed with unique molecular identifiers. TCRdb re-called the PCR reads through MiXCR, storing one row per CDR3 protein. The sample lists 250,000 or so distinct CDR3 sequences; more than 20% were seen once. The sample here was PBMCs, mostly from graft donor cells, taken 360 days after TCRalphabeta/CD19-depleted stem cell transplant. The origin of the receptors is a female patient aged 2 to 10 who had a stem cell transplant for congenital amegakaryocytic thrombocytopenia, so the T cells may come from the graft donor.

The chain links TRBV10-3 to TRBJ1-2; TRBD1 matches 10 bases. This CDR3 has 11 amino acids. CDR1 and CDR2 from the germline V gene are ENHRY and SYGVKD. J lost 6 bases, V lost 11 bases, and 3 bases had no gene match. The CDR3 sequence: CASGTGDGYTF. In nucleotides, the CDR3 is TGTGCCTCCGGGACAGGGGATGGCTACACCTTC.

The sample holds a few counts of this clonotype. The CDR3 sequence is CASSNMGLASTGELFF. Written as DNA, the CDR3 is TGTGCCAGCAGCAATATGGGACTAGCGTCAACCGGGGAGCTGTTTTTT. The chain uses TRBV12-3 or TRBV12-4 and TRBJ2-2; 10 bases align to TRBD2. The length of the CDR3 is 16 residues. The V and J ends lost 6 bases and 5 bases, in that order; junction bases with no gene match: 9.

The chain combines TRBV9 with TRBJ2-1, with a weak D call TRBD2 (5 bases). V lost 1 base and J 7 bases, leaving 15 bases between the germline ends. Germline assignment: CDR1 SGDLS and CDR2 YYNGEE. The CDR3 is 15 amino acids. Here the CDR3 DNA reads TGTGCCAGCAGCGTATTCGCTAGCAGTATAAATGAGCAGTTCTTC. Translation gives CASSVFASSINEQFF. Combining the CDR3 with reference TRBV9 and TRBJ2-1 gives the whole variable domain DSGVTQTPKHLITATGQRVTLRCSPRSGDLSVYWYQQSLDQGLQFLIQYYNGEERAKGNILERFSAQQFPDLHSELNLSSLELGDSALYFCASSVFASSINEQFFGPGTRLTVL.

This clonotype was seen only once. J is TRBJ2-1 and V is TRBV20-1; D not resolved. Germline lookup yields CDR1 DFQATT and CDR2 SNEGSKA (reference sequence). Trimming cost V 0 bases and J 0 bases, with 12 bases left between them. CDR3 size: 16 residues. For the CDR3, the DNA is TGCAGTGCTAGAGATCCGTCCCCGAGCTCCTACAATGAGCAGTTCTTC. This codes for CSARDPSPSSYNEQFF.

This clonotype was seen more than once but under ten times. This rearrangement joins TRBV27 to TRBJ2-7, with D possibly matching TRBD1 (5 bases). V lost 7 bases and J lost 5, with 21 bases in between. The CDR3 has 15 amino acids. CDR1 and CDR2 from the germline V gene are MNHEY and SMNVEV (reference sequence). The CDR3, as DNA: TGTGCCAGCAACCACCAGGGCACCCAGGCCCACGAGCAGTACTTC. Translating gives CASNHQGTQAHEQYF.

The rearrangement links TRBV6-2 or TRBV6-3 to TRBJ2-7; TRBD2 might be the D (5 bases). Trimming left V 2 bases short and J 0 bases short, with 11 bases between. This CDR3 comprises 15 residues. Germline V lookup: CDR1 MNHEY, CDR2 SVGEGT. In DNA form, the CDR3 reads TGTGCCAGCAGTTACATCGGCGGAGGCTCCTACGAGCAGTACTTC. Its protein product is CASSYIGGGSYEQYF.

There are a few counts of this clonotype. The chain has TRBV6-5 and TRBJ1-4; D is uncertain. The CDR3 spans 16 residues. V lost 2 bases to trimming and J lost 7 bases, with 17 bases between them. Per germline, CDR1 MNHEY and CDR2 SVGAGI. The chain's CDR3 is CASSYPSFRVGEKLFF. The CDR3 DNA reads TGTGCCAGCAGTTACCCGTCCTTTAGGGTGGGTGAAAAACTGTTTTTT.

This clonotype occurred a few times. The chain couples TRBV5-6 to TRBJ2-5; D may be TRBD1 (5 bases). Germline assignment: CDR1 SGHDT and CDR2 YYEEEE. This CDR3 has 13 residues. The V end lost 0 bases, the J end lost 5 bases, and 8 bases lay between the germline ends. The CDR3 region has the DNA TGTGCCAGCAGCTTGGTAGGGGCCGAGACCCAGTACTTC. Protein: CASSLVGAETQYF. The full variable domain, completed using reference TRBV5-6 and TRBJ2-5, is DAGVTQSPTHLIKTRGQQVTLRCSPKSGHDTVSWYQQALGQGPQFIFQYYEEEERQRGNFPDRFSGHQFPNYSSELNVNALLLGDSALYLCASSLVGAETQYFGPGTRLLVL.

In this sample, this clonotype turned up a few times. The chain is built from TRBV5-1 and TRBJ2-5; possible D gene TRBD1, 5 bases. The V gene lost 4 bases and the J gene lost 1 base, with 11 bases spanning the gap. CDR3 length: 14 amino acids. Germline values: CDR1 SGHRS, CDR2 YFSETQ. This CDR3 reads CASSADTVQETQYF. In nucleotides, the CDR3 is TGCGCCAGCAGCGCGGACACGGTCCAAGAGACCCAGTACTTC.

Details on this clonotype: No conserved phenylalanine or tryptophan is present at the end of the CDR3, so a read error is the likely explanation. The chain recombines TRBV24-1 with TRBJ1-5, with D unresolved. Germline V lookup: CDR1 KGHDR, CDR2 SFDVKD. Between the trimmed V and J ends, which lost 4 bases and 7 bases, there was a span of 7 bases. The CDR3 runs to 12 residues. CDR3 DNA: TGTGCCACCAGTGAACCGGGGCAGCCCCAGCATGTT. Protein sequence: CATSEPGQPQHV.

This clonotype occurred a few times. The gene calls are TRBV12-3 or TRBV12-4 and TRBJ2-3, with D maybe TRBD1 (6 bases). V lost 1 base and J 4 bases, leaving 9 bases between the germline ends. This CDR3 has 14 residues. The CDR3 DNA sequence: TGTGCCAGCAGTTTAGACAGGGCAGCAGATACGCAGTATTTT. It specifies CASSLDRAADTQYF.

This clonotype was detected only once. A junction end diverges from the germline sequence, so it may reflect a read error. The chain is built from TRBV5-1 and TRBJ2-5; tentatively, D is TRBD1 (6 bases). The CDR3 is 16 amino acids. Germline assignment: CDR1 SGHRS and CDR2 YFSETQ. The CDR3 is CDSSLDAQGLPETQYF. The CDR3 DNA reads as TGCGACAGCAGCTTGGACGCTCAGGGGCTTCCAGAGACCCAGTACTTC.

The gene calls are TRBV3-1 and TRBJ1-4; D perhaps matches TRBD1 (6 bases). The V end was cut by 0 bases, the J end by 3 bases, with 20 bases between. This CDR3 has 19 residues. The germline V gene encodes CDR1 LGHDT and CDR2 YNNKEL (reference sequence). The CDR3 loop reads CASSQDLRGGGYANEKLFF. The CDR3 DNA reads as TGTGCCAGCAGCCAAGATCTCAGGGGCGGGGGTTACGCTAATGAAAAACTGTTTTTT.

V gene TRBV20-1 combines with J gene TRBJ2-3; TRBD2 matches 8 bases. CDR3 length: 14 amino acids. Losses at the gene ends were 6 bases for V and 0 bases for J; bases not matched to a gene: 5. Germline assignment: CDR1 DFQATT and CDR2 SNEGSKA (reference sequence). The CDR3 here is CSASGGLSTDTQYF. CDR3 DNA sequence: TGCAGTGCGTCGGGAGGGCTTAGCACAGATACGCAGTATTTT.

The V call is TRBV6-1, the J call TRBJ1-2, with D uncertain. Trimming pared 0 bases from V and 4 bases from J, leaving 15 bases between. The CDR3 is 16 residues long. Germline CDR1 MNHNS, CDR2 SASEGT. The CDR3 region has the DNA TGTGCCAGCAGTGAAGCGGAAGTCGGGTCTTTCTATGGCTACACCTTC. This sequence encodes CASSEAEVGSFYGYTF.

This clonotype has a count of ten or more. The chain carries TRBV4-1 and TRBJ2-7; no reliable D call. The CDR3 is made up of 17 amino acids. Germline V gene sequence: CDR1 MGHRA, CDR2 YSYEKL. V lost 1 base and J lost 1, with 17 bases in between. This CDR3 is CASSQVSSTYASYEQYF. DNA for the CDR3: TGCGCCAGCAGCCAAGTCTCATCTACATATGCTTCCTACGAGCAGTACTTC.